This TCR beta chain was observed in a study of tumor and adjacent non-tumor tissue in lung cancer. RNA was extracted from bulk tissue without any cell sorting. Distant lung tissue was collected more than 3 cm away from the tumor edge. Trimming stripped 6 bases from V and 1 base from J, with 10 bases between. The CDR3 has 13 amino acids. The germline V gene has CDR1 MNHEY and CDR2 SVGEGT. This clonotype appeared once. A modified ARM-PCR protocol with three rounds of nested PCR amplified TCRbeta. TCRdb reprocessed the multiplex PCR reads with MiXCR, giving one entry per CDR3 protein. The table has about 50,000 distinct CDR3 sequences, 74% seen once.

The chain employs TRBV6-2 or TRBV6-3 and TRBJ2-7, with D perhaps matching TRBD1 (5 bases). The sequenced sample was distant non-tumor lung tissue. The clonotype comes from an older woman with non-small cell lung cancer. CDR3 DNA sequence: TGTGCCAGCAGAAAACAGGAATCCTACGAGCAGTACTTC. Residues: CASRKQESYEQYF.